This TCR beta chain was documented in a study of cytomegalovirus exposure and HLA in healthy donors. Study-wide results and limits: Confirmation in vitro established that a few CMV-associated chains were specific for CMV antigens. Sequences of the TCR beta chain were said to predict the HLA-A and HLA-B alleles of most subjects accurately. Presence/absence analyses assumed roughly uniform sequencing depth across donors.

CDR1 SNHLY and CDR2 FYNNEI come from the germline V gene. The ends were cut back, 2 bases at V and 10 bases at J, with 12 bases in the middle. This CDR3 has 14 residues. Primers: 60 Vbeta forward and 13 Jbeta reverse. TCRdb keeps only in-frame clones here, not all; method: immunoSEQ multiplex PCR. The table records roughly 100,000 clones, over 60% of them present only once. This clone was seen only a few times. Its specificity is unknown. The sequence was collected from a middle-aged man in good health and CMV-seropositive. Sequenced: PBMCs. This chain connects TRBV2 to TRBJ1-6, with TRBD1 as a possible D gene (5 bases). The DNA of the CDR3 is TGTGCCAGCAGTGAACAGGGTTTTCGCTCACCCCTCCACTTT. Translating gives CASSEQGFRSPLHF.